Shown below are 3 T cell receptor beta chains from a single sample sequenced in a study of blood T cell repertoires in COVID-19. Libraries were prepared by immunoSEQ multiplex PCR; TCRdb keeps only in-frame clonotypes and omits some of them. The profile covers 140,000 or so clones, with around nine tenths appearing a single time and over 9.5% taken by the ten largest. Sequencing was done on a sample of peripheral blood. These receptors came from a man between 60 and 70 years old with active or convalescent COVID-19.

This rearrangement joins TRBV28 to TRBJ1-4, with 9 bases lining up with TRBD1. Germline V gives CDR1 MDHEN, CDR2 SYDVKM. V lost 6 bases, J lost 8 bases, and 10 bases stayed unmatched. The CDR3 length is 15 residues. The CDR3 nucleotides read TGTGCCAGCAGCCGCCCGGGACAGGGACTGGAAAAACTGTTTTTT. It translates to CASSRPGQGLEKLFF.

The CDR3 DNA follows: TGTGCCAGCAGCTTAGAGCTAGCTTTCTCCTACAATGAGCAGTTCTTC. Amino acids: CASSLELAFSYNEQFF. This chain joins TRBV7-2 and TRBJ2-1; the D gene is possibly TRBD2 (5 bases). Per germline, CDR1 SGHTA and CDR2 FQGNSA. The CDR3 is 16 amino acids. Between the trimmed V and J ends, which lost 1 base and 0 bases, there was a span of 10 bases.

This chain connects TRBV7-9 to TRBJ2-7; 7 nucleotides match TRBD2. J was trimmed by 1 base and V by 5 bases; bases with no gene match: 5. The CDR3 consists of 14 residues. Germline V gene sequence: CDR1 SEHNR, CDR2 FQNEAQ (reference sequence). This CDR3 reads CASSPGGRSYEQYF. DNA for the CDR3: TGTGCCAGCAGCCCGGGGGGACGATCCTACGAGCAGTACTTC.